The following is a T cell receptor (beta chain) sequence with its context. Its target is not known. J was trimmed by 1 base and V by 4 bases; bases with no gene match: 11. The germline gives CDR1 SGHRS, CDR2 YFSETQ. CDR3 size: 17 residues. This sample was included in a study of Tregs in tolerant kidney transplant recipients. Regulatory T cells were sorted from thawed PBMCs rested overnight at 37°C with approximately 180 IU/ml IL-2. Study-wide results and caveats: Antigen-driven expansion was suggested because donor-specific Tregs expanded more than all Tregs in tolerant patients. Findings come from small patient numbers and require larger validation. This study did not directly address biological reproducibility.

Sequencing was performed with immunoSEQ multiplex PCR; in TCRdb, only in-frame clones are kept and a portion is missing. The sample carries approximately 60,000 clones, roughly 98% recorded once. The rearrangement links TRBV5-1 to TRBJ1-3, with 7 bases matching TRBD1. Sequenced here: Tregs from blood, sampled before the transplant. This receptor was taken from a human donor who received a combined kidney and bone marrow transplant. The CDR3 bases are TGCGCCAGCAGCGGCAGGGGGTTTGGAGGATCTGGAAACACCATATATTTT. It encodes CASSGRGFGGSGNTIYF.